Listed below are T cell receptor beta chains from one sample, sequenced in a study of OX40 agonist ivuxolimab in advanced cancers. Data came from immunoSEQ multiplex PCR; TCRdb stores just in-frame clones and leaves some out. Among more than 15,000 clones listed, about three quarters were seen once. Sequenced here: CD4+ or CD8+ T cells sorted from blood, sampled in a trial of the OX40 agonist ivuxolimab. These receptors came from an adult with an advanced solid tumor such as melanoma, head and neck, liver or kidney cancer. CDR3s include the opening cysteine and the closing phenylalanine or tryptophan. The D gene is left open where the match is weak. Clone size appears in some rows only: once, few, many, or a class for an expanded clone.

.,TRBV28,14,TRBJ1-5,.,TGTGCCAGCAGTTTATTTGGGGGGGGTCAGCCCCAGCATTTT,CASSLFGGGQPQHF
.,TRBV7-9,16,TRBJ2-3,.,TGTGCCAGCAGCTTAGCTGGTGGGGACGGCACAGATACGCAGTATTTT,CASSLAGGDGTDTQYF
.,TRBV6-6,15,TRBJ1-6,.,TGTGCCAGCAGTTACATTGGGGATGGAAATTCACCCCTCCACTTT,CASSYIGDGNSPLHF
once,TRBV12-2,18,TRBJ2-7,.,TGTGCAAGTCGCTTAGTACGTGTACTAGCGGGAAATGAGTACGAGCAGTACTTC,CASRLVRVLAGNEYEQYF
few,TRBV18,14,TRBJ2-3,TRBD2,TGTGCCAGCCTAGCGGGGACTAGCACAGATACGCAGTATTTT,CASLAGTSTDTQYF
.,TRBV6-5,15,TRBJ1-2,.,TGTGCCAGCACCTCAGGAGGGGACAAGTCTTATGGCTACACCTTC,CASTSGGDKSYGYTF
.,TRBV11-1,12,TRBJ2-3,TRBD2,TGTGCCAGCCGCGGGGGGGACCCTACGCAGTATTTT,CASRGGDPTQYF
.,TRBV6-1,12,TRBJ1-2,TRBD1,TGTGCCAGCAGTACAGACAGGGACGGCTACACCTTC,CASSTDRDGYTF
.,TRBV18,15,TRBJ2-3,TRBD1,TGTGCCAGCTCACCACCCGGACAGGCTTCAGATACGCAGTATTTT,CASSPPGQASDTQYF
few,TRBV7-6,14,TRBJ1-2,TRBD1,TGTGCCAGCAGCTTAGGGACAGGGGACTATGGCTACACCTTC,CASSLGTGDYGYTF
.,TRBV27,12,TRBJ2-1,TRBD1,TGTGCCAGCAGTTTCACAGGGGGTGAGCAGTTCTTC,CASSFTGGEQFF
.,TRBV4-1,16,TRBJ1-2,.,TGCGCCAGCAGCCAAGGGGCTCAGGCTACTAACTATGGCTACACCTTC,CASSQGAQATNYGYTF
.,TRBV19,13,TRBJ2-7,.,TGTGCCAGTAGTATAACGGATTCCTACGAGCAGTACTTC,CASSITDSYEQYF
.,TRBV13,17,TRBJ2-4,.,TGTGCCAGCAGCTTAGAAGGGAATAGGATGGGCAAAAACATTCAGTACTTC,CASSLEGNRMGKNIQYF
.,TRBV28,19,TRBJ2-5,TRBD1,TGTGCCAGCAGTTTTTCATTCCGGACAGGGGGCGTTTTGGAAAAGACCCAGTACTTC,CASSFSFRTGGVLEKTQYF
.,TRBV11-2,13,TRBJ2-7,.,TGTGCCAGCAGCTTAGCGTATGGGTACGAGCAGTACTTC,CASSLAYGYEQYF
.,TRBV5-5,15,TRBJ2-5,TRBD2,TGTGCCAGCAGGTCACTAGCGGGGGGGCTGGAGACCCAGTACTTC,CASRSLAGGLETQYF
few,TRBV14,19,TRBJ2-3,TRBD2,TGTGCCAGCAGCCGCCTCGCCGGTCGGACTAGCGGGAGCTCAGATACGCAGTATTTT,CASSRLAGRTSGSSDTQYF
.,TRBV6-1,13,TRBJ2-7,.,TGTGCCAGCAGTGAGTATAGTACCTACGAGCAGTACTTC,CASSEYSTYEQYF
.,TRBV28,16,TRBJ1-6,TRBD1,TGTGCCAGCAGTTTATACGCACAGGGGAATTATTCACCCCTCCACTTT,CASSLYAQGNYSPLHF
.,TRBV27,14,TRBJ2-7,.,TGTGCCAGCAGTTCCTGGACAGACCCCTATGAGCAGTACTTC,CASSSWTDPYEQYF
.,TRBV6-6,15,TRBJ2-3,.,TGTGCCAGCAGTTACCTAGTTCCTAGCACAGATACGCAGTATTTT,CASSYLVPSTDTQYF
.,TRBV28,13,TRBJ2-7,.,TGTGCCAGCAGTATGTTACTCGAGAACGAGCAGTACTTC,CASSMLLENEQYF
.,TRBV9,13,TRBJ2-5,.,TGTGCCAGCAGCGTAGGGCAGAAAGAGACCCAGTACTTC,CASSVGQKETQYF
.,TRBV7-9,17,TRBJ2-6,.,TGTGCCAGCAGCTCCCTCGTGGACTTCGCCGGGGCCAACGTCCTGACTTTC,CASSSLVDFAGANVLTF
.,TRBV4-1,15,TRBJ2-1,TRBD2,TGCGCCAGCAGACCCACTAGCGGGAGAATAGATGAGCAGTTCTTC,CASRPTSGRIDEQFF
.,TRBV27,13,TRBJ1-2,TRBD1,TGTGCCAGCAGTTTACAGGGGGGCTATGGCTACACCTTC,CASSLQGGYGYTF
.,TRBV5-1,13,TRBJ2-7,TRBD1,TGCGCCAGCAGCTTTCGGACAGGGGACGAGCAGTACTTC,CASSFRTGDEQYF
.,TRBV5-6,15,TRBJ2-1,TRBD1,TGTGCCAGCAGCTTGGGACAGGGGTTGTACAATGAGCAGTTCTTC,CASSLGQGLYNEQFF
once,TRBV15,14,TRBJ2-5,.,TGTGCCACCAGCAGAGTCGGGGGAGAGGAGACCCAGTACTTC,CATSRVGGEETQYF
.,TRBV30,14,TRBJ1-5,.,TGTGCCTGGAGTTCAGGGTTAGGCAATCAGCCCCAGCATTTT,CAWSSGLGNQPQHF
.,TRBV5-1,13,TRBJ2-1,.,TGCGCCAGCAGCCACGGGACCATCAATGAGCAGTTCTTC,CASSHGTINEQFF
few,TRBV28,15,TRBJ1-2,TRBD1,TGTGCCAGCAGGCCAGGGACAGGGCCTCGCTATGGCTACACCTTC,CASRPGTGPRYGYTF
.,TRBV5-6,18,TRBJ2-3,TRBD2,TGTGCCAGCAGCTCGTCACTCCACGGGGGGGCCGAGACAGATACGCAGTATTTT,CASSSSLHGGAETDTQYF
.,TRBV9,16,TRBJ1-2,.,TGTGCCAGCAGCCCTTTAGGGAAGGAATCTAACTATGGCTACACCTTC,CASSPLGKESNYGYTF
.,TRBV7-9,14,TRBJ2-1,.,TGTGCCAGCAGCTCCCCGGCAGGCAACAATGAGCAGTTCTTC,CASSSPAGNNEQFF
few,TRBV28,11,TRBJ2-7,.,TGTGCCAGCAGTTCCATCTACGAGCAGTACTTC,CASSSIYEQYF
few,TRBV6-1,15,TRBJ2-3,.,TGTGCCAGCAGTGAATGGGCAGCGAGCACAGATACGCAGTATTTT,CASSEWAASTDTQYF
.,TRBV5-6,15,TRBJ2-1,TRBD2,TGTGCCAGCAGCTTCGGGTTTGGCGGGAGCAATGAGCAGTTCTTC,CASSFGFGGSNEQFF
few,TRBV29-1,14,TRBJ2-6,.,TGCAGCGTTGATGAGAGCTCTGGGGCCAACGTCCTGACTTTC,CSVDESSGANVLTF
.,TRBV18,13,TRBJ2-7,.,TGTGCCAGCTCCTCGACAGAAACCTACGAGCAGTACTTC,CASSSTETYEQYF
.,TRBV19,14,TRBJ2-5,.,TGTGCCAGTAGTATCTTTGGGGGAGCAGAGACCCAGTACTTC,CASSIFGGAETQYF
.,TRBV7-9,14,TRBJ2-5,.,TGTGCCAGCAGCTTACAAGGGATCCAAGAGACCCAGTACTTC,CASSLQGIQETQYF
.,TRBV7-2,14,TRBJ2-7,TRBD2,TGTGCCAGCAGCTTTAGCGGGAGATCCTACGAGCAGTACTTC,CASSFSGRSYEQYF
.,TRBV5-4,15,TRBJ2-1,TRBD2,TGTGCCAGCAGCCTTGCCGGACTAGGGTCCAATGAGCAGTTCTTC,CASSLAGLGSNEQFF
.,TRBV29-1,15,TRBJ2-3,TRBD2,TGCAGCGTGGAGGGACTAGCGATGATAACAGATACGCAGTATTTT,CSVEGLAMITDTQYF